Each of the 26 T cell receptor beta chains below was sequenced from the same sample in a study of cytomegalovirus exposure and HLA in healthy donors. Primers for the PCR totalled 60 Vbeta and 13 Jbeta. Libraries were prepared by immunoSEQ multiplex PCR; TCRdb keeps only in-frame clonotypes and omits some of them. The sample records 210,000 or so clones, over 75% being singletons. Material for sequencing was PBMCs. The receptor set was obtained from a human donor in good health.

A few counts support this clone. The chain couples TRBV5-4 to TRBJ2-7; D is perhaps TRBD1 (6 bases). Germline loops: CDR1 SGHNT, CDR2 YYREEE (reference sequence). The CDR3 consists of 14 residues. The V and J ends lost 4 bases and 1 base respectively, with 12 bases between them. The CDR3 DNA follows: TGTGCCAGCAGCGTCGGACAGAGATCCTACGAGCAGTACTTC. It specifies CASSVGQRSYEQYF.

A word on this clone: At one of its ends the junction is not consistent with the germline gene, which may arise from a read error. This chain uses TRBV7-3 with TRBJ1-5; D perhaps matches TRBD1 (6 bases). The CDR3 is made up of 15 amino acids. The germline CDR1 and CDR2 sequences are SGHTA and FQGTGA. CDR3 protein: CAGSRRAGANQPQHF. The CDR3 DNA reads as TGTGCCGGCAGCAGAAGAGCAGGGGCGAATCAGCCCCAGCATTTT.

The chain combines TRBV7-9 with TRBJ1-4, with D unresolved. Germline loops: CDR1 SEHNR, CDR2 FQNEAQ (reference sequence). V was pared by 10 bases and J by 0 bases, with 27 bases between. This CDR3 is 19 amino acids long. In nucleotides, the CDR3 is TGTGCCACCCCCGATTCCCATGCGGCAGAACTACCAACTAATGAAAAACTGTTTTTT. Protein sequence: CATPDSHAAELPTNEKLFF.

This clone appeared a single time. V usage is TRBV28 and J usage is TRBJ1-1; the D is unclear. Per germline, CDR1 MDHEN and CDR2 SYDVKM. Trimming removed 4 bases at V and 1 base at J, with 7 bases between. The CDR3 consists of 13 residues. In DNA, the CDR3 is TGTGCCAGCAGTTACCGGTGGAACACTGAAGCTTTCTTT. This gives the protein CASSYRWNTEAFF.

This clone has a handful of counts. The V call is TRBV12-5, the J call TRBJ1-5, with 8 bases lining up with TRBD1. Germline V gene data show CDR1 as LGHNT and CDR2 as FRNRAP. The V segment lost 4 bases and the J segment 4 bases; nucleotides outside the gene matches: 6. There are 15 residues in the CDR3. CDR3 nucleotide sequence: TGTGCTAGTGGTTCTGGACAGGGCGAAAATCAGCCCCAGCATTTT. It is translated as CASGSGQGENQPQHF.

The CDR3 here is CASSIDRQPQHF. CDR3 DNA sequence: TGTGCCAGTAGTATAGATCGTCAGCCCCAGCATTTT. V usage is TRBV19 and J usage is TRBJ1-5; no definite D call. V lost 0 bases and J 6 bases, leaving 3 bases between the germline ends. This CDR3 has 12 residues. CDR1 LNHDA and CDR2 SQIVND come from the germline V gene (reference sequence).

The chain combines TRBV27 with TRBJ2-1; tentative D call: TRBD1 (6 bases). There are 13 residues in the CDR3. With 6 bases removed from V and 9 bases from J, the gap between germline ends came to 15 bases. Germline-derived CDR1 and CDR2 are MNHEY and SMNVEV (reference sequence). Here the CDR3 DNA reads TGTGCCAGCAGCTTGGAGTGGGGGCTTGAGCAGTTCTTC. Translating it yields CASSLEWGLEQFF.

CDR3 DNA: TGTGCCAGCAGCCTGGGGGGGGACGAGCAGTTCTTC. Its protein is CASSLGGDEQFF. The V gene is TRBV4-2, the J gene TRBJ2-1; 7 nucleotides align to TRBD2. Germline V gene data show CDR1 as LGHNA and CDR2 as YNFKEQ. The CDR3 is 12 amino acids. Trimming took 4 bases from V and 10 from J; bases not matched to a gene: 4.

This clone was detected a few times. The chain carries TRBV5-4 and TRBJ2-5; 8 bases are a match to TRBD1. Per germline, CDR1 SGHNT and CDR2 YYREEE (reference sequence). There are 16 residues in the CDR3. V shed 2 bases and J 0 bases; nucleotides not matched to a gene: 6. This chain's CDR3 is CASSFQGAGHQETQYF. CDR3 in DNA: TGTGCCAGCAGCTTTCAGGGGGCGGGACACCAAGAGACCCAGTACTTC.

This sequence joins TRBV6-5 and TRBJ2-1, with TRBD2 matching 13 bases. Per the germline V gene, CDR1 is MNHEY and CDR2 is SVGAGI. The J segment lost 6 bases and the V segment lost 6 bases, leaving 5 bases of the junction unmatched. This CDR3 is 15 amino acids long. As DNA, the CDR3 is TGTGCCAGCAGGCCGGGACTAGCGGGATCCAATGAGCAGTTCTTC. This translates into CASRPGLAGSNEQFF.

This chain uses TRBV4-3 with TRBJ2-7; 14 bases fit TRBD2. The CDR3 loop spans 16 amino acids. The germline V gene has CDR1 LGHNA and CDR2 YSLEER. V was pared by 3 bases and J by 4 bases, with 5 bases of the junction left unmatched. The CDR3 loop is CASSQVGTSGRYEQYF. Written as DNA, the CDR3 is TGCGCCAGCAGCCAGGTCGGGACTAGCGGGAGATACGAGCAGTACTTC.

The V gene is TRBV7-8, the J gene TRBJ1-5, with D perhaps TRBD1 (6 bases). Germline V lookup: CDR1 SGHVS, CDR2 FQNEAQ. The V gene lost 5 bases and the J gene lost 9 bases, with 14 bases spanning the gap. There are 13 residues in the CDR3. The CDR3 loop reads CASSGTTGTPQHF. DNA for the CDR3: TGTGCCAGCAGCGGAACCACAGGGACGCCCCAGCATTTT.

The table lists this clone with a few counts. This CDR3 is also generated by other DNA sequences in the sample. V and J are TRBV5-1 and TRBJ2-7; TRBD1 might be the D (6 bases). V lost 0 bases, J lost 0 bases, and 10 bases lay in between. Germline loops: CDR1 SGHRS, CDR2 YFSETQ. This CDR3 has 15 amino acids. The CDR3 spells CASSLDGTSSYEQYF. In DNA form, the CDR3 reads TGCGCCAGCAGCTTGGATGGGACAAGCTCCTACGAGCAGTACTTC.

V is TRBV27 and J is TRBJ2-7; 9 positions match TRBD2. Trimming removed 2 bases from V and 6 bases from J; junction bases left unmatched: 11. CDR1 and CDR2 from the germline V gene are MNHEY and SMNVEV (reference sequence). CDR3 size: 16 residues. The CDR3 sequence is CASSLNPTREGLEQYF. For the CDR3, the DNA is TGTGCCAGCAGTTTAAACCCCACGCGGGAGGGCCTCGAGCAGTACTTC.

This chain links TRBV5-1 with TRBJ2-7; 11 bases map to TRBD1. There are 16 residues in the CDR3. Looked up from germline, CDR1 is SGHRS and CDR2 is YFSETQ. The ends lost 5 bases at V and 0 bases at J; junction bases unmatched: 7. CDR3 sequence: CASSLGTGGLSYEQYF. The CDR3 bases are TGCGCCAGCAGTCTGGGGACAGGGGGGCTCTCCTACGAGCAGTACTTC.

The chain uses TRBV10-3 and TRBJ1-1; perhaps TRBD1 as D (6 bases). Germline assignment: CDR1 ENHRY and CDR2 SYGVKD. The CDR3 covers 13 residues. V was trimmed by 2 bases and J by 6 bases, leaving 10 bases between them. CDR3 in DNA: TGTGCCATCAGTGAGGAGAGGGGGTCTGAAGCTTTCTTT. Its translation: CAISEERGSEAFF.

The V call is TRBV7-9, the J call TRBJ2-3, with 7 bases identical to TRBD2. The ends lost 8 bases at V and 4 bases at J; junction bases unmatched: 9. The CDR3 is 14 residues long. Germline-derived CDR1 and CDR2 are SEHNR and FQNEAQ (reference sequence). CDR3 bases: TGTGCCAGCCGGCGGAGCGGGAAGCCAGATACGCAGTATTTT. This gives the protein CASRRSGKPDTQYF. Looking up the rest from reference TRBV7-9 and TRBJ2-3 gives the full variable domain: DTGVSQNPRHKITKRGQNVTFRCDPISEHNRLYWYRQTLGQGPEFLTYFQNEAQLEKSRLLSDRFSAERPKGSFSTLEIQRTEQGDSAMYLCASRRSGKPDTQYFGPGTRLTVL.

The V gene is TRBV5-1, the J gene TRBJ2-5, with 9 bases aligning to TRBD2. The germline V gene encodes CDR1 SGHRS and CDR2 YFSETQ. Losses at the gene ends were 4 bases for V and 10 bases for J; bases not matched to a gene: 17. This CDR3 is 16 amino acids long. CDR3 bases: TGCGCCAGCAGCCACGCCGGGACTAGCTCGGATCGTGGCCAGTACTTC. It specifies CASSHAGTSSDRGQYF.

In its sample, this clone was seen once. This sequence joins TRBV27 and TRBJ1-5, with D perhaps matching TRBD1 (5 bases). This CDR3 region has 13 residues. Germline V gene data show CDR1 as MNHEY and CDR2 as SMNVEV (reference sequence). Trimming removed 3 bases from V and 6 bases from J, with 9 bases in between. The DNA of the CDR3 is TGTGCCAGCAGTTTGTCGGGGGTTCAGCCCCAGCATTTT. Its translation: CASSLSGVQPQHF.

This CDR3 is CASSLGLAGPRSYNEQFF. DNA for the CDR3: TGCGCCAGCAGCTTGGGACTAGCGGGACCGCGCTCCTACAATGAGCAGTTCTTC. The chain recombines TRBV5-1 with TRBJ2-1; TRBD2 matches at 11 bases. Per the germline V gene, CDR1 is SGHRS and CDR2 is YFSETQ. The length of the CDR3 is 18 residues. J gave up 0 bases and V 0 bases, and 5 bases lay outside the gene matches.

The chain is built from TRBV2 and TRBJ2-7, with TRBD2 as a possible D gene (6 bases). V was cut by 4 bases and J by 4 bases, with 17 bases left in between. Germline V gene lookup returns CDR1 SNHLY and CDR2 FYNNEI. The CDR3 is made up of 15 amino acids. DNA of the CDR3: TGTGCCAGCAGTGCCACTGGAGGGCCTCTATACGAGCAGTACTTC. It specifies CASSATGGPLYEQYF.

J is TRBJ2-5 and V is TRBV28, with 7 bases lining up with TRBD2. Germline values: CDR1 MDHEN, CDR2 SYDVKM. The CDR3 covers 19 residues. V dropped 1 base and J dropped 3; count of bases not matched to a gene: 17. Here the CDR3 reads CASSLLWDRAGRLEETQYF. The CDR3 coding sequence is TGTGCCAGCAGTTTATTATGGGATCGGGCCGGGAGGCTGGAAGAGACCCAGTACTTC.

This chain uses TRBV12-5 with TRBJ2-1; 7 nucleotides agree with TRBD2. Trimming at V came to 3 bases and at J to 5 bases, leaving 7 bases not matched to a gene. Germline V lookup: CDR1 LGHNT, CDR2 FRNRAP. CDR3 size: 15 residues. The CDR3 is CASGFRGRSNNEQFF. CDR3 coding DNA: TGTGCTAGTGGTTTTCGCGGGAGAAGCAACAATGAGCAGTTCTTC.

V usage is TRBV6-6 and J usage is TRBJ2-1; 7 bases are shared with TRBD2. Per the germline V gene, CDR1 is MNHNY and CDR2 is SVGAGI (reference sequence). J lost 9 bases, V lost 6 bases, and 11 bases had no gene match. The CDR3 length is 14 residues. CDR3 residues: CASRGRAGSLEQFF. The CDR3 DNA follows: TGTGCCAGCAGGGGGCGAGCGGGATCCCTTGAGCAGTTCTTC.

CDR3 bases: TGTGCCAGCAGGCCGGACAACTCCTACAATGAGCAGTTCTTC. Translated: CASRPDNSYNEQFF. The chain is built from TRBV2 and TRBJ2-1, with D possibly being TRBD1 (5 bases). The CDR3 length is 14 residues. V dropped 6 bases and J dropped 0 bases, with 9 bases sitting between them. The V gene's germline CDR1 is SNHLY and CDR2 FYNNEI.

The chain links TRBV7-9 to TRBJ2-2; 12 bases align to TRBD2. The CDR3 covers 16 residues. Germline CDR1 and CDR2: SEHNR and FQNEAQ (reference sequence). V was pared by 5 bases and J by 5 bases, with 6 bases of the junction left unmatched. The CDR3 here is CASSHPTSGGTGELFF. The CDR3 DNA reads TGTGCCAGCAGCCACCCAACTAGCGGGGGGACCGGGGAGCTGTTTTTT.